Below are 17 T cell receptor beta chains sequenced from a single sample in a study of blood T cell repertoires in COVID-19. Profiling relied on immunoSEQ multiplex PCR, and the TCRdb table lists in-frame clones only, not all of them. Of under 55,000 clones detected, roughly 84% appear once; the ten largest clones hold approximately 14%. Sequencing was done on a sample of peripheral blood. These receptors were collected from a human donor in a cohort sampled during active COVID-19.

This clone was seen only a few times. This chain links TRBV20-1 with TRBJ1-5, with 8 bases aligning to TRBD1. With V trimmed by 3 bases and J by 0 bases, 7 bases remained unmatched. The CDR3 sequence is 16 residues long. From germline, CDR1 is DFQATT and CDR2 SNEGSKA (reference sequence). Written as DNA, the CDR3 is TGCAGTGCTAGTTCTGGGACAGGCGCTAGCAATCAGCCCCAGCATTTT. Its protein is CSASSGTGASNQPQHF.

The CDR3 sequence: CASSLVGRREAFF. The CDR3 DNA sequence: TGCGCCAGCAGCTTGGTGGGGAGGAGGGAAGCTTTCTTT. The chain couples TRBV5-1 to TRBJ1-1; unclear D gene. The CDR3 consists of 13 residues. V was pared by 0 bases and J by 8 bases, with 11 bases between. Per the germline V gene, CDR1 is SGHRS and CDR2 is YFSETQ.

The chain joins TRBV4-1 to TRBJ1-4; TRBD1 is a possible D gene (5 bases). The CDR3 covers 16 residues. V lost 1 base, J lost 5 bases, and 14 bases lay in between. Per germline, CDR1 MGHRA and CDR2 YSYEKL. The CDR3: CASSQGPGRTNEKLFF. The CDR3 bases are TGCGCCAGCAGCCAAGGTCCAGGCAGGACAAATGAAAAACTGTTTTTT.

The rearrangement joins TRBV5-1 to TRBJ2-7, with 7 bases that match TRBD2. The CDR3 runs to 13 residues. Germline values: CDR1 SGHRS, CDR2 YFSETQ. V lost 2 bases and J lost 2; bases outside the gene matches: 1. For the CDR3, the DNA is TGCGCCAGCAGCTTTGGGGGGGCCTACGAGCAGTACTTC. Translated: CASSFGGAYEQYF. The variable domain in full, completed from reference TRBV5-1 and TRBJ2-7, reads KAGVTQTPRYLIKTRGQQVTLSCSPISGHRSVSWYQQTPGQGLQFLFEYFSETQRNKGNFPGRFSGRQFSNSRSEMNVSTLELGDSALYLCASSFGGAYEQYFGPGTRLTVT.

J is TRBJ2-2 and V is TRBV6-5; D is unresolved. The CDR3 runs 12 residues. CDR1 is MNHEY, CDR2 SVGAGI, per germline. V was pared by 6 bases and J by 6 bases, with 8 bases between. For the CDR3, the DNA is TGTGCCAGCAGGCAGTACGCCGGGGAGCTGTTTTTT. Its translation: CASRQYAGELFF.

The V gene is TRBV18, the J gene TRBJ1-2; the D gene is possibly TRBD1 (6 bases). The CDR3 is made up of 15 amino acids. Trimming cost V 3 bases and J 6 bases, with 17 bases left between them. The germline V gene encodes CDR1 KGHSH and CDR2 LQKENI. The CDR3 DNA sequence: TGTGCCAGCTCACCCCATAAGGACAGTTGGGATGGCTACACCTTC. Encoded protein: CASSPHKDSWDGYTF.

This clone was counted at least ten times. The chain combines TRBV24-1 with TRBJ2-1, with 9 bases that match TRBD2. V lost 6 bases, J lost 4 bases, and 6 bases stayed unmatched. This CDR3 contains 15 residues. Per the germline V gene, CDR1 is KGHDR and CDR2 is SFDVKD. The DNA of the CDR3 is TGTGCCACCAGTTCTTGGACTAGCGAGTACAATGAGCAGTTCTTC. Its protein product is CATSSWTSEYNEQFF.

The chain combines TRBV7-2 with TRBJ1-1, with a tentative D call TRBD1 (5 bases). The CDR3 extends over 16 amino acids. Germline CDR1 and CDR2: SGHTA and FQGNSA. V was shortened by 5 bases and J by 4 bases, with 20 bases between the two germline ends. The CDR3 region is CASSPRERGMGTEAFF. In DNA form, the CDR3 reads TGTGCCAGCAGCCCTAGGGAGCGGGGGATGGGCACTGAAGCTTTCTTT. Complete variable domain (other parts from reference TRBV7-2 and TRBJ1-1): GAGVSQSPSNKVTEKGKDVELRCDPISGHTALYWYRQSLGQGLEFLIYFQGNSAPDKSGLPSDRFSAERTGGSVSTLTIQRTQQEDSAVYLCASSPRERGMGTEAFFGQGTRLTVV.

The chain employs TRBV29-1 and TRBJ1-2, with D maybe TRBD1 (6 bases). CDR3 length: 12 residues. Trimming removed 7 bases from V and 2 bases from J, with 11 bases in between. Germline assignment: CDR1 SQVTM and CDR2 ANQGSEA. CDR3 region: CSAGGQNYGYTF. CDR3 coding DNA: TGCAGCGCTGGCGGACAGAACTATGGCTACACCTTC.

The rearrangement links TRBV6-2 or TRBV6-3 to TRBJ2-3; 7 bases match TRBD2. The CDR3 runs to 18 residues. Germline assignment: CDR1 MNHEY and CDR2 SVGEGT. V trimming: 8 bases; J trimming: 4 bases; junction bases outside the gene matches: 21. In DNA form, the CDR3 reads TGTGCCAGCGGCCTTACGACTTTTTTTAGCGGGTCGGCAGATACGCAGTATTTT. Translated, it gives CASGLTTFFSGSADTQYF.

The chain has TRBV6-1 and TRBJ1-5; D not certain. This CDR3 comprises 13 residues. CDR1 and CDR2 (germline): MNHNS, SASEGT. Trimming stripped 2 bases from V and 5 bases from J, with 7 bases between. The CDR3 is CASSETADQPQHF. CDR3 nucleotide sequence: TGTGCCAGCAGTGAAACTGCGGATCAGCCCCAGCATTTT.

V is TRBV2 and J is TRBJ1-3; no reliable D call. The germline V and J ends were trimmed by 3 bases and 1 base, with 10 bases remaining between them. The germline V gene encodes CDR1 SNHLY and CDR2 FYNNEI. There are 15 residues in the CDR3. The CDR3 region is CASSDLGPSGNTIYF. CDR3 coding DNA: TGTGCCAGCAGTGATCTGGGCCCTTCTGGAAACACCATATATTTT.

As DNA, the CDR3 is TGTGCCAGCAGCAAAAGGGAACCCCCCTCGGCAGAGGGTGTCTCACCCCTCCACTTT. Its protein is CASSKREPPSAEGVSPLHF. This sequence joins TRBV21-1 and TRBJ1-6. TRBV21-1 is listed as a pseudogene. This CDR3 spans 19 amino acids.

The rearrangement links TRBV18 to TRBJ2-1; weak D call: TRBD1 (5 bases). The CDR3 extends over 14 amino acids. CDR1 is KGHSH, CDR2 LQKENI, per germline. Trimming stripped 2 bases from V and 8 bases from J, with 13 bases between. The CDR3 loop is CASSPKAGKDEQFF. The CDR3 DNA sequence: TGTGCCAGCTCACCAAAGGCAGGGAAAGATGAGCAGTTCTTC.

Regarding this clone: The sample holds other DNA sequences that translate to the same CDR3. The chain links TRBV6-1 to TRBJ1-6, with 8 bases aligning to TRBD1. The CDR3 totals 16 residues. V trimming: 2 bases; J trimming: 6 bases; junction bases outside the gene matches: 6. Germline assignment: CDR1 MNHNS and CDR2 SASEGT. DNA for the CDR3: TGTGCCAGCAGTGAAACAGGGGGTGCCTTTAATTCACCCCTCCACTTT. This codes for CASSETGGAFNSPLHF.

This clone has a handful of counts. The CDR3 DNA reads TGTGCCAGCAGCCGCGCTAGCGGAAGCTCCTACGAGCAGTACTTC. Translating gives CASSRASGSSYEQYF. The chain combines TRBV7-2 with TRBJ2-7; 7 positions agree with TRBD2. Per germline, CDR1 SGHTA and CDR2 FQGNSA. The CDR3 contains 15 residues. V gave up 5 bases and J gave up 0 bases; unmatched junction bases: 7.

V is TRBV2 and J is TRBJ2-5; D is uncertain. The CDR3 is made up of 11 amino acids. The germline V gene has CDR1 SNHLY and CDR2 FYNNEI. V lost 2 bases, J lost 5 bases, and 3 bases lay in between. CDR3 residues: CASSERETQYF. The CDR3 DNA reads as TGTGCCAGCAGTGAACGGGAGACCCAGTACTTC.